This TCR beta chain is drawn from a study of blood T cells in healthy people across ages. Sample-barcoded 5' priming and a J-beta primer mix drove a second PCR of roughly 6 to 12 cycles. A single record per CDR3 protein comes from TCRdb applying MiXCR to the 5' RACE reads. There are around 800,000 distinct CDR3 sequences in the sample; about 42% occur only once, and about a fifth lies in the top ten. This clonotype was observed a few times. Trimming cost V 1 base and J 8 bases; bases outside gene matches: 12. Germline CDR1 reads SGHDT; CDR2 reads YYEEEE. The CDR3 runs to 16 residues. The chain links TRBV5-6 to TRBJ2-1; 7 bases map to TRBD1. What was sequenced was blood. The source is a man between 60 and 75 years old in good health. CDR3 nucleotide sequence: TGTGCCAGCAGCTTGTCCTCGGAGTTCGGGACAGATGAGCAGTTCTTC. It codes for CASSLSSEFGTDEQFF.